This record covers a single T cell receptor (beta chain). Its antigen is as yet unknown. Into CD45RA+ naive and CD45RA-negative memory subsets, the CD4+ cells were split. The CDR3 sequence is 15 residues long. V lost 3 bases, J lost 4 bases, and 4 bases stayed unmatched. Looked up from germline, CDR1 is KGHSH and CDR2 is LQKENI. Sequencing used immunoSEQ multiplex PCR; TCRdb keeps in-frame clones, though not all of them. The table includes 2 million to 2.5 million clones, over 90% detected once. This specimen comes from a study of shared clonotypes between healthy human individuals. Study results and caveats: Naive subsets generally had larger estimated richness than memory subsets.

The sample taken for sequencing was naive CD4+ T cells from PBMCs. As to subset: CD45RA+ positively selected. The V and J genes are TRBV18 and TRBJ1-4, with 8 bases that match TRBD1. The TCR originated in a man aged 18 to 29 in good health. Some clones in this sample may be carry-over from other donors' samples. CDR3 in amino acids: CASSPGQEINEKLFF. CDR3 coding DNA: TGTGCCAGCTCACCGGGACAGGAGATTAATGAAAAACTGTTTTTT. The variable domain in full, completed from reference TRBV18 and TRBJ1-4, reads NAGVMQNPRHLVRRRGQEARLRCSPMKGHSHVYWYRQLPEEGLKFMVYLQKENIIDESGMPKERFSAEFPKEGPSILRIQQVVRGDSAAYFCASSPGQEINEKLFFGSGTQLSVL.